These T cell receptor beta chains were read from a single sample in a study of CD8 T cells in ankylosing spondylitis. TCRdb used MiXCR to reprocess the 5' RACE reads, holding one entry per CDR3 protein. The sample holds approximately 140,000 distinct CDR3 sequences, roughly 44% seen once. Source material: synovial fluid, either unsorted or a sorted T cell fraction (not recorded which). These receptors were collected from a male donor with ankylosing spondylitis. The CDR3 runs from the conserved cysteine through the conserved F or W. Each record gives: J gene, V gene, D gene, clone size, CDR3 DNA, CDR3 protein. A D gene is named only where the DNA matches it firmly. Some rows have no size entry. The others give once, few or many, or a class for an expanded clone.

J: TRBJ1-1; V: TRBV6-5; D: NA; size: many; DNA: TGTGCCAGCAGTTACTCTCCACCGAACACTGAAGCTTTCTTT; CDR3: CASSYSPPNTEAFF
J: TRBJ1-4; V: TRBV11-2; D: TRBD1; size: few; DNA: TGTGCCAGCAGCTATACAGGGGCCGATGCAACTAATGAAAAACTGTTTTTT; CDR3: CASSYTGADATNEKLFF
J: TRBJ1-5; V: TRBV7-9; D: TRBD1; size: few; DNA: TGTGCCAGCAGCCCGGGACAGGGGAGGGATCAGCCCCAGCATTTT; CDR3: CASSPGQGRDQPQHF
J: TRBJ2-7; V: TRBV28; D: NA; size: NA; DNA: TGTGCTATCGCAGACTACTCCTACGAGCAGTACTTC; CDR3: CAIADYSYEQYF
J: TRBJ2-7; V: TRBV15; D: TRBD1; size: NA; DNA: TGTGCCACCAGCCGTCGGGGGACAGGGATCGAGCAGTACTTC; CDR3: CATSRRGTGIEQYF
J: TRBJ2-6; V: TRBV10-3; D: NA; size: NA; DNA: TGTGCCATCAGTGATGCGGGGAACTCTGGGGCCAACGTCCTGACTTTC; CDR3: CAISDAGNSGANVLTF
J: TRBJ1-5; V: TRBV12-3/TRBV12-4; D: TRBD1; size: NA; DNA: TGTGCCAGCAGTGTATTAACAGGGGGTAGCAATCAGCCCCAGCATTTT; CDR3: CASSVLTGGSNQPQHF
J: TRBJ2-1; V: TRBV19; D: NA; size: few; DNA: TGTGCCAGTAGTCCGCGACTAGAGGGAAATGAGCAGTTCTTC; CDR3: CASSPRLEGNEQFF
J: TRBJ1-5; V: TRBV4-1; D: NA; size: few; DNA: TGCGCCAGCAGCCAAGAAATAAGAGACTGGAGGGGGCAGCCCCAGCATTTT; CDR3: CASSQEIRDWRGQPQHF
J: TRBJ1-2; V: TRBV11-2; D: NA; size: NA; DNA: TGTGCCAGCAGCTTAGCGGGAGCAGGGGAACATGGCTACACCTTC; CDR3: CASSLAGAGEHGYTF
J: TRBJ2-7; V: TRBV13; D: TRBD2; size: once; DNA: TGTGCCAGCAGCTTAAGACTAGCGGGAGCCCCTTACTTC; CDR3: CASSLRLAGAPYF
J: TRBJ2-5; V: TRBV28; D: NA; size: NA; DNA: TGTGCCAGCAGTTTGGCTAGCAGGAGGACCCAGTACTTC; CDR3: CASSLASRRTQYF
J: TRBJ1-1; V: TRBV7-9; D: NA; size: few; DNA: TGTGCCAACAGACCCCATTGGGGCACTGAAGCTTTCTTT; CDR3: CANRPHWGTEAFF
J: TRBJ2-5; V: TRBV7-6; D: TRBD2; size: NA; DNA: TGTGCCAGCAGCTTGGGACTAGGGAGACCGTACTTC; CDR3: CASSLGLGRPYF
J: TRBJ2-3; V: TRBV7-9; D: NA; size: few; DNA: TGTGCCAGCAGCCCCAGGGGTTTAAGCACAGATACGCAGTATTTT; CDR3: CASSPRGLSTDTQYF
J: TRBJ2-1; V: TRBV18; D: NA; size: few; DNA: TGTGCCAGCTCACCATCGCCGGGACTTTTATACAATGAGCAGTTCTTC; CDR3: CASSPSPGLLYNEQFF
J: TRBJ2-5; V: TRBV4-2; D: TRBD2; size: NA; DNA: TGTGCCAGCAGCCAAGGCACGGGACTAGCTTACCAAGAGACCCAGTACTTC; CDR3: CASSQGTGLAYQETQYF
J: TRBJ2-3; V: TRBV28; D: NA; size: NA; DNA: TGTGCCAGCAGTCCCCCGCCCCGGGATCTAAGATGGGATACGCAGTATTTT; CDR3: CASSPPPRDLRWDTQYF
J: TRBJ1-6; V: TRBV7-9; D: NA; size: few; DNA: TGTGCCAGCAGGACGGGCTTTCATAATTCACCCCTCCACTTT; CDR3: CASRTGFHNSPLHF
J: TRBJ2-3; V: TRBV29-1; D: NA; size: NA; DNA: TGCAGCGTTGAAAGCGGGCTAGGTCGCACAGATACGCAGTATTTT; CDR3: CSVESGLGRTDTQYF
J: TRBJ2-5; V: TRBV7-9; D: NA; size: NA; DNA: TGTGCCAGCAGCCTCCGGGGCCGGGGAGAGACCCAGTACTTC; CDR3: CASSLRGRGETQYF
J: TRBJ2-1; V: TRBV10-3; D: TRBD2; size: NA; DNA: TGTGCCACCACCTTCCGATTTAGCGGGCCCAACAATGAGCAGTTCTTC; CDR3: CATTFRFSGPNNEQFF
J: TRBJ2-2; V: TRBV13; D: NA; size: NA; DNA: TGTGCCAGCTCTCTTACAGGGCCCACCGGGGAGCTGTTTTTT; CDR3: CASSLTGPTGELFF
J: TRBJ1-1; V: TRBV9; D: TRBD1; size: NA; DNA: TGTGCCAGCAGCTTTGGACAGGGGGCGGTCACTGAAGCTTTCTTT; CDR3: CASSFGQGAVTEAFF
J: TRBJ2-5; V: TRBV7-3; D: NA; size: few; DNA: TGTGCCAGCAGCTTAGTAGGGTCCGGGACCCAGTACTTC; CDR3: CASSLVGSGTQYF
J: TRBJ1-5; V: TRBV12-3/TRBV12-4; D: NA; size: few; DNA: TGTGCCAGCAGTTTTTACGGTCAGCCCCAGCATTTT; CDR3: CASSFYGQPQHF
J: TRBJ1-1; V: TRBV7-8; D: NA; size: few; DNA: TGTGCCAGCAGCGATAGGGGGAAGGACGACGGAGGCACTGAAGCTTTCTTT; CDR3: CASSDRGKDDGGTEAFF
J: TRBJ2-2; V: TRBV10-2; D: NA; size: NA; DNA: TGCGCCAGCAGTGGGGTCGCAGAAGCCCCCGGGGAGCTGTTTTTT; CDR3: CASSGVAEAPGELFF
J: TRBJ1-1; V: TRBV19; D: NA; size: NA; DNA: TGTGCCAGTAGTATATGGGCAGGGGATGAAGCTTTCTTT; CDR3: CASSIWAGDEAFF
J: TRBJ2-7; V: TRBV7-9; D: NA; size: few; DNA: TGTGCCAGCAGCTCCCGCCCCACAGGGTATGAGCAGTACTTC; CDR3: CASSSRPTGYEQYF
J: TRBJ2-3; V: TRBV24-1; D: TRBD2; size: NA; DNA: TGTGCCACCAGTCCGGGGGGGGGCGATACGCAGTATTTT; CDR3: CATSPGGGDTQYF
J: TRBJ2-2; V: TRBV27; D: NA; size: few; DNA: TGTGCCAGCAGTTTCACCAGCAGGGAGGAAGGGGAGCTGTTTTTT; CDR3: CASSFTSREEGELFF
J: TRBJ1-4; V: TRBV7-2; D: NA; size: few; DNA: TGTGCCAGCAGCTTAGAGCCTATTGCGGCCGGTGAAAAACTGTTTTTT; CDR3: CASSLEPIAAGEKLFF
J: TRBJ1-5; V: TRBV6-1; D: NA; size: NA; DNA: TGTGCCAGCAGTGAAGATGGGGGCGCGAGTCAGCCCCAGCATTTT; CDR3: CASSEDGGASQPQHF
J: TRBJ2-7; V: TRBV20-1; D: NA; size: once; DNA: TGCAGTGCTAGAGCCCCCAGGCGCTCCTACGAGCAGTACTTC; CDR3: CSARAPRRSYEQYF
J: TRBJ2-7; V: TRBV6-1; D: TRBD2; size: few; DNA: TGTGCCAGCAGTGAAACGATCGGGGGGGGGACCTACGAGCAGTACTTC; CDR3: CASSETIGGGTYEQYF
J: TRBJ1-5; V: TRBV19; D: TRBD1; size: NA; DNA: TGTGCCAGCGCCAAACAGGGGCAATCCAATCAGCCCCAGCATTTT; CDR3: CASAKQGQSNQPQHF
J: TRBJ2-4; V: TRBV28; D: NA; size: NA; DNA: TGTGCCAGCAGTTTCCTTCGACTAGCCAAAAACATTCAGTACTTC; CDR3: CASSFLRLAKNIQYF
J: TRBJ1-5; V: TRBV5-1; D: TRBD1; size: few; DNA: TGCGCCAGCCGGGACAGGGACCAGCCCCAGCATTTT; CDR3: CASRDRDQPQHF
J: TRBJ2-2; V: TRBV4-2; D: NA; size: few; DNA: TGTGCCTCACAGGGAGGGGAAGCGAACACCGGGGAGCTGTTTTTT; CDR3: CASQGGEANTGELFF
J: TRBJ2-1; V: TRBV7-6; D: NA; size: NA; DNA: TGTGCCAGCAGCTTAGCATGGAGGTCCTACAATGAGCAGTTCTTC; CDR3: CASSLAWRSYNEQFF
J: TRBJ2-2; V: TRBV20-1; D: NA; size: NA; DNA: TGCAGTGCTCGTGACCACGGGACACCCAACACCGGGGAGCTGTTTTTT; CDR3: CSARDHGTPNTGELFF
J: TRBJ2-7; V: TRBV2; D: NA; size: NA; DNA: TGTGCCAGCAGTGAGTTTCTGCTATACGAGCAGTACTTC; CDR3: CASSEFLLYEQYF
J: TRBJ2-1; V: TRBV6-2/TRBV6-3; D: TRBD2; size: many; DNA: TGTGCCAGCAGTTCCGGGACTAGCGGGAATGAGCAGTTCTTC; CDR3: CASSSGTSGNEQFF
J: TRBJ2-1; V: TRBV27; D: NA; size: NA; DNA: TGTGCCAGCAGGACACTCTCCTACAATGAGCAGTTCTTC; CDR3: CASRTLSYNEQFF
J: TRBJ2-5; V: TRBV15; D: NA; size: NA; DNA: TGTGCCACCAGCAGCTTTTATTACCAAGAGACCCAGTACTTC; CDR3: CATSSFYYQETQYF
J: TRBJ1-4; V: TRBV13; D: TRBD1; size: NA; DNA: TGTGCCAGCAGCTCGACAGGGAGTGAAAAACTGTTTTTT; CDR3: CASSSTGSEKLFF
J: TRBJ2-3; V: TRBV19; D: TRBD2; size: NA; DNA: TGTGCCAGTAGACCAAGCGGGGGGGCAGATACGCAGTATTTT; CDR3: CASRPSGGADTQYF
J: TRBJ1-2; V: TRBV6-1; D: NA; size: few; DNA: TGTGCCAGCAGTGAAGTCGGGCAGCGAATGTACTATGGCTACACCTTC; CDR3: CASSEVGQRMYYGYTF